Below are 15 T cell receptor beta chains sequenced from a single sample in a study of cytomegalovirus exposure and HLA in healthy donors. The PCR ran on 60 Vbeta and 13 Jbeta primers. Method: immunoSEQ multiplex PCR; TCRdb's copy keeps in-frame clones and lacks some. The data contain about 96,000 clones, 65% to 80% of them singletons. Sequences were obtained from PBMCs. The source of these receptors is a woman aged 70 to 79 in good health and CMV-seropositive.

The sample holds a few counts of this clone. The V call is TRBV6-1, the J call TRBJ2-7, with TRBD1 identical over 7 bases. CDR1 and CDR2 from the germline V gene are MNHNS and SASEGT. After removal of 6 bases from V and 3 bases from J, the junction contained 5 bases not matched to a gene. The CDR3 spans 13 residues. CDR3 nucleotides: TGTGCCAGCAGAACCGCAGGGGGCTACGAGCAGTACTTC. Its protein is CASRTAGGYEQYF.

The gene calls are TRBV21-1 and TRBJ2-2; TRBD1, the D gene given by the table, was not confirmed from the DNA. TRBV21-1 is designated a pseudogene. The CDR3 is 16 amino acids. The CDR3 nucleotides are TGTGCCAGCAGAAGTAAGGAGCAGGGGAACACCGGGGAGCTGTTTTTT. It translates to CASRSKEQGNTGELFF.

Here the CDR3 reads CASSGDSGGEQYF. CDR3 sequence (DNA): TGTGCCAGCAGTGGGGATAGCGGGGGCGAGCAGTACTTC. The rearrangement links TRBV2 to TRBJ2-7; 9 bases fit TRBD2. Germline V lookup: CDR1 SNHLY, CDR2 FYNNEI. The CDR3 extends over 13 amino acids. Germline trimming cut 4 bases from V and 6 bases from J; bases unmatched to any gene: 4.

The V and J genes are TRBV5-1 and TRBJ2-5, with D maybe TRBD2 (7 bases). V shed 7 bases and J shed 1 base, with 14 bases lying between them. The CDR3 totals 14 residues. Germline V gene data show CDR1 as SGHRS and CDR2 as YFSETQ. The CDR3 sequence: CASCLGGLQETQYF. For the CDR3, the DNA is TGCGCCAGCTGCCTGGGGGGGCTCCAAGAGACCCAGTACTTC.

The chain couples TRBV7-8 to TRBJ2-3; 9 bases are shared with TRBD2. V dropped 5 bases and J dropped 6; count of bases not matched to a gene: 12. Germline V CDR1 and CDR2: SGHVS, FQNEAQ. This CDR3 comprises 16 residues. Here the CDR3 reads CASSRLADFGGDTQYF. The CDR3 DNA reads as TGTGCCAGCAGCCGACTAGCGGACTTTGGGGGCGATACGCAGTATTTT.

In its sample, this clone was seen many times. V and J are TRBV10-3 and TRBJ2-7; TRBD1 matches 7 bases. Trimming took 1 base from V and 3 from J; bases not matched to a gene: 6. CDR1 and CDR2 from the germline V gene are ENHRY and SYGVKD. The CDR3 sequence is 15 residues long. The CDR3, as DNA: TGTGCCATCAGTGAGTTATTGGGACAGAACTACGAGCAGTACTTC. It encodes CAISELLGQNYEQYF.

This chain connects TRBV4-2 to TRBJ2-1, with D tentatively TRBD1 (6 bases). Deletions cut 0 bases from V and 4 bases from J, with 10 bases between. Germline CDR1 is LGHNA and CDR2 is YNFKEQ. This CDR3 has 15 residues. CDR3 DNA: TGTGCCAGCAGCCAAGACAGGACAGAATACAATGAGCAGTTCTTC. Amino acids: CASSQDRTEYNEQFF.

V usage is TRBV28 and J usage is TRBJ1-1; D is perhaps TRBD1 (6 bases). Germline V lookup: CDR1 MDHEN, CDR2 SYDVKM. Deletions cut 8 bases from V and 5 bases from J, with 15 bases between. CDR3 length equals 13 residues. DNA for the CDR3: TGTGCCAGCCTCACCGGGGGGCGGACTGAAGCTTTCTTT. Its protein is CASLTGGRTEAFF.

The CDR3, as DNA: TGTGCCAGCAGCCTGACAGGGGCCCGAGGGCAGTCACCCCTCCACTTT. It translates to CASSLTGARGQSPLHF. V usage is TRBV7-8 and J usage is TRBJ1-6; 8 nucleotides agree with TRBD1. This CDR3 spans 16 amino acids. V was pared by 5 bases and J by 10 bases, with 13 bases of the junction left unmatched. Germline assignment: CDR1 SGHVS and CDR2 FQNEAQ.

Only a few counts were recorded for this clone. The chain employs TRBV14 and TRBJ2-7; D not certain. The CDR3 consists of 14 residues. Germline V gene lookup returns CDR1 SGHDN and CDR2 FVKESK. V gave up 4 bases and J gave up 3 bases, with 13 bases separating them. CDR3 sequence (DNA): TGTGCCAGCAGCCCTTATGGGCTACGCTACGAGCAGTACTTC. This gives the protein CASSPYGLRYEQYF.

The genes are TRBV6-5 and TRBJ2-2; D is perhaps TRBD2 (5 bases). V gave up 6 bases and J gave up 0 bases, with 8 bases separating them. CDR1 and CDR2 (germline): MNHEY, SVGAGI. The CDR3 has 14 amino acids. The CDR3 nucleotides are TGTGCCAGCAGCCTGGACTCGAACACCGGGGAGCTGTTTTTT. It is translated as CASSLDSNTGELFF.

V and J are TRBV7-9 and TRBJ1-2, with TRBD1 as a possible D gene (5 bases). This CDR3 contains 14 residues. CDR1 and CDR2 from the germline V gene are SEHNR and FQNEAQ (reference sequence). The V and J ends lost 3 bases and 2 bases respectively, with 10 bases between them. The CDR3, as DNA: TGTGCCAGCAGCTTCGGGGAGGGGAACTATGGCTACACCTTC. Amino acids: CASSFGEGNYGYTF.

CDR3 amino acids: CASTMVAGGFNEQFF. CDR3 DNA: TGTGCCAGCACTATGGTAGCGGGAGGGTTTAATGAGCAGTTCTTC. The chain couples TRBV6-5 to TRBJ2-1, with 11 bases lining up with TRBD2. Trimming cost V 7 bases and J 7 bases; bases outside gene matches: 9. Looked up from germline, CDR1 is MNHEY and CDR2 is SVGAGI. The CDR3 totals 15 residues.

This clone rates as medium-sized. This sequence joins TRBV28 and TRBJ1-1; 7 bases line up with TRBD1. This CDR3 comprises 14 residues. From germline, CDR1 is MDHEN and CDR2 SYDVKM. J was trimmed by 5 bases and V by 2 bases; bases with no gene match: 5. Here the CDR3 reads CASSLMPGGTEAFF. DNA for the CDR3: TGTGCCAGCAGTTTAATGCCAGGGGGAACTGAAGCTTTCTTT. The full variable domain, rest sourced from reference TRBV28 and TRBJ1-1, is DVKVTQSSRYLVKRTGEKVFLECVQDMDHENMFWYRQDPGLGLRLIYFSYDVKMKEKGDIPEGYSVSREKKERFSLILESASTNQTSMYLCASSLMPGGTEAFFGQGTRLTVV.

This chain connects TRBV11-2 to TRBJ1-1; D is unresolved. The V gene lost 7 bases and the J gene lost 4 bases, with 16 bases spanning the gap. Looked up from germline, CDR1 is SGHAT and CDR2 is FQNNGV. There are 14 residues in the CDR3. CDR3 protein: CASKTVRWATEAFF. In DNA form, the CDR3 reads TGTGCCAGCAAAACCGTAAGGTGGGCCACTGAAGCTTTCTTT.